This TCR beta chain appears in the sequencing data of a study of control samples from healthy donors and cancer patients. Assay: immunoSEQ multiplex PCR; the TCRdb copy retains only in-frame clones and omits some. The table has about 150,000 clones, 75% to 95% seen once. Only one count was recorded for this clone. V was cut by 6 bases and J by 5 bases, with 13 bases left in between. This CDR3 is 13 amino acids long. The sequencing sample was made of blood. This chain links TRBV12-3 or TRBV12-4 with TRBJ1-1; possible D gene TRBD1, 6 bases. The receptor comes from a woman aged 40-49 years in good health. DNA of the CDR3: TGTGCCAGCAGAGAAGGGGGTAGTACTGAAGCTTTCTTT. Translation: CASREGGSTEAFF.